This is a list of T cell receptor beta chains from one sample in a study of cytomegalovirus exposure and HLA in healthy donors. Assay used: immunoSEQ multiplex PCR; TCRdb lists only in-frame clones, some missing. The data show about 170,000 clones, with approximately 78% seen just once and 1.5% to 2% held by the top ten. Material: PBMCs. Source of these receptors: a woman under 30 in good health and CMV-seronegative. Both conserved end residues are part of each CDR3. Each record gives: V gene, J gene, D gene, clone size, CDR3 DNA, CDR3 protein. D genes are given only for firm matches. For some rows the clone size is stated as once, few or many, or as a class when expanded; others skip it.

v_gene: TRBV28; j_gene: TRBJ2-7; d_gene: TRBD2; abundance: -; CDR3nt: TGTGCCAGCAGTTTTCTAGCGGGAACCTACGAGCAGTACTTC; CDR3aa: CASSFLAGTYEQYF
v_gene: TRBV27; j_gene: TRBJ2-2; d_gene: TRBD2; abundance: few; CDR3nt: TGTGCCAGCAGTTTGCGGGGGGGAGGCGGGGAGCTGTTTTTT; CDR3aa: CASSLRGGGGELFF
v_gene: TRBV7-8; j_gene: TRBJ2-2; d_gene: TRBD2; abundance: few; CDR3nt: TGTGCCAGCAGCCCTACCGGGACTAGTTTAACCGGGGAGCTGTTTTTT; CDR3aa: CASSPTGTSLTGELFF
v_gene: TRBV6-1; j_gene: TRBJ2-5; d_gene: TRBD1; abundance: -; CDR3nt: TGTGCCAGCAGTGAAGGGTCAAGGGGGCGAGAGACCCAGTACTTC; CDR3aa: CASSEGSRGRETQYF
v_gene: TRBV4-1; j_gene: TRBJ2-3; d_gene: -; abundance: -; CDR3nt: TGCGCCAGCAGCCAAGTCGCAGGCACAGATACGCAGTATTTT; CDR3aa: CASSQVAGTDTQYF
v_gene: TRBV7-6; j_gene: TRBJ2-6; d_gene: TRBD1; abundance: once; CDR3nt: TGTGCCAGCAGCCTCAGGGGGCATTCGTCTGGGGCCAACGTCCTGACTTTC; CDR3aa: CASSLRGHSSGANVLTF
v_gene: TRBV5-8; j_gene: TRBJ2-1; d_gene: -; abundance: -; CDR3nt: TGTGCCAGCAGCTTGGTGAGGGGACTCACCTACAATGAGCAGTTCTTC; CDR3aa: CASSLVRGLTYNEQFF
v_gene: TRBV7-2; j_gene: TRBJ1-5; d_gene: TRBD1; abundance: -; CDR3nt: TGTGCCAGCAGCTTGGGGCAGGGGGCAATGCCCCAGCATTTT; CDR3aa: CASSLGQGAMPQHF
v_gene: TRBV28; j_gene: TRBJ2-7; d_gene: TRBD2; abundance: -; CDR3nt: TGTGCCAGCAGTTTAATGGCCGGGACTACCGGCTACGAGCAGTACTTC; CDR3aa: CASSLMAGTTGYEQYF
v_gene: TRBV5-1; j_gene: TRBJ2-2; d_gene: -; abundance: -; CDR3nt: TGCGCCAGCAGCCTGGACGGCCCTAGCACCGGGGAGCTGTTTTTT; CDR3aa: CASSLDGPSTGELFF
v_gene: TRBV9; j_gene: TRBJ2-1; d_gene: TRBD1; abundance: -; CDR3nt: TGTGCCAGCAGCGATCGATCCGGGACAGGGGTGGGTGAGCAGTTCTTC; CDR3aa: CASSDRSGTGVGEQFF
v_gene: TRBV13; j_gene: TRBJ1-5; d_gene: TRBD1; abundance: -; CDR3nt: TGTGCCAGCCGAAAGCGCAGGGGGCTTATGAATCAGCCCCAGCATTTT; CDR3aa: CASRKRRGLMNQPQHF
v_gene: TRBV5-1; j_gene: TRBJ2-5; d_gene: -; abundance: -; CDR3nt: TGCGCCAGCAGCTTGGGTGCTAGCCAAGAGACCCAGTACTTC; CDR3aa: CASSLGASQETQYF
v_gene: TRBV7-3; j_gene: TRBJ2-1; d_gene: TRBD1; abundance: -; CDR3nt: TGTGCCAGCAGTTCGGGACAGTACAATGAGCAGTTCTTC; CDR3aa: CASSSGQYNEQFF
v_gene: TRBV2; j_gene: TRBJ2-2; d_gene: TRBD2; abundance: -; CDR3nt: TGTGCCAGCACTCTAGCGGGGCGTACCGGGGAGCTGTTTTTT; CDR3aa: CASTLAGRTGELFF
v_gene: TRBV15; j_gene: TRBJ2-7; d_gene: TRBD2; abundance: -; CDR3nt: TGTGCCACCAGCACAGTTAGCGGGGGGGCGACCTACGAGCAGTACTTC; CDR3aa: CATSTVSGGATYEQYF
v_gene: TRBV28; j_gene: TRBJ2-7; d_gene: TRBD2; abundance: -; CDR3nt: TGTGCCAGCAGTCCAACTAGCGGGAGGCGAAACTACGAGCAGTACTTC; CDR3aa: CASSPTSGRRNYEQYF
v_gene: TRBV5-1; j_gene: TRBJ1-2; d_gene: -; abundance: once; CDR3nt: TGCGCCAGCAGCTTGTGGGGGCAGGGCGACGATAAGGATGGCTACACCTTC; CDR3aa: CASSLWGQGDDKDGYTF
v_gene: TRBV5-4; j_gene: TRBJ1-1; d_gene: TRBD1; abundance: -; CDR3nt: TGTGCCAGCAGCCCTTGGACAGGGAGGGGAACTGAAGCTTTCTTT; CDR3aa: CASSPWTGRGTEAFF
v_gene: TRBV19; j_gene: TRBJ2-3; d_gene: -; abundance: -; CDR3nt: TGTGCCAGTAGTATAGGTCGGGAAACAGATACGCAGTATTTT; CDR3aa: CASSIGRETDTQYF
v_gene: TRBV4-1; j_gene: TRBJ1-2; d_gene: -; abundance: once; CDR3nt: TGCGCCAGCAGCCAAGGAGAGAGGGAGTTGAACTATGGCTACACCTTC; CDR3aa: CASSQGERELNYGYTF
v_gene: TRBV5-4; j_gene: TRBJ2-4; d_gene: TRBD2; abundance: -; CDR3nt: TGTGCCAGCAGCCCCGCGGGGGGGGGTGGCATTCAGTACTTC; CDR3aa: CASSPAGGGGIQYF